The 9 T cell receptor beta chains below all came from one sample that was sequenced in a study of blood T cell repertoires in COVID-19. The data were produced by immunoSEQ multiplex PCR, yet TCRdb's version contains in-frame clones alone and is incomplete. Of 250,000 to 300,000 clones in the sample, about 85% were seen once. Material: peripheral blood. These receptors all come from a man younger than 35 with active or convalescent COVID-19.

The genes are TRBV6-6 and TRBJ1-1; possibly TRBD1 for D (5 bases). Trimming took 5 bases from V and 5 from J, leaving 18 bases between them. The CDR3 contains 15 residues. CDR1 and CDR2 (germline): MNHNY, SVGAGI (reference sequence). CDR3 DNA sequence: TGTGCCAGCAGTCCTCAACAAGGGGTCGGGACTGAAGCTTTCTTT. It encodes CASSPQQGVGTEAFF.

The V call is TRBV19, the J call TRBJ2-6, with TRBD2 matching 8 bases. V shed 0 bases and J 0 bases; nucleotides not matched to a gene: 13. The CDR3 consists of 21 residues. Per germline, CDR1 LNHDA and CDR2 SQIVND (reference sequence). CDR3 sequence reads: CASSIERGATSVYSGANVLTF. CDR3 DNA sequence: TGTGCCAGTAGTATAGAGAGGGGAGCGACTAGCGTTTACTCTGGGGCCAACGTCCTGACTTTC.

This chain links TRBV6-6 with TRBJ1-4; D unresolved. Germline V gives CDR1 MNHNY, CDR2 SVGAGI (reference sequence). With 10 bases removed from V and 13 bases from J, the gap between germline ends came to 22 bases. The CDR3 length is 13 residues. In nucleotides, the CDR3 is TGTGCCACCGCGACTCCCAGTAATCCTAGACTGTTTTTT. This gives the protein CATATPSNPRLFF.

The gene calls are TRBV11-2 and TRBJ2-2; the match to TRBD2 covers 13 bases. There are 17 residues in the CDR3. V was clipped by 8 bases and J by 7 bases; unmatched bases: 13. The V gene's germline CDR1 is SGHAT and CDR2 FQNNGV. CDR3 in amino acids: CASPPGGLAGEGGELFF. CDR3 sequence (DNA): TGTGCCAGCCCCCCCGGAGGACTAGCGGGAGAAGGCGGGGAGCTGTTTTTT.

V and J are TRBV18 and TRBJ2-7; TRBD1 aligns across 7 bases. The V gene end was trimmed by 4 bases and the J gene end by 7 bases; junction bases not matched to a gene: 10. Germline assignment: CDR1 KGHSH and CDR2 LQKENI. This CDR3 region has 14 residues. The CDR3 region has the DNA TGTGCCAGCTCACTCCCCCAACAGGGGACGGAGCAGTACTTC. Protein sequence: CASSLPQQGTEQYF.

This rearrangement joins TRBV6-2 or TRBV6-3 to TRBJ2-7; tentatively, D is TRBD1 (7 bases). The CDR3 is 14 residues long. Germline CDR1 MNHEY, CDR2 SVGEGT. The ends were cut back, 3 bases at V and 1 base at J, with 10 bases in the middle. CDR3 sequence (DNA): TGTGCCAGCAGTTATGCGGGACAGTCCTACGAGCAGTACTTC. This gives the protein CASSYAGQSYEQYF.

The rearrangement links TRBV6-5 to TRBJ2-1; TRBD2 agrees at 8 bases. This CDR3 has 16 amino acids. In germline, CDR1 is MNHEY, CDR2 SVGAGI. Trimming cost V 2 bases and J 7 bases; bases outside gene matches: 10. CDR3 region: CASSYGLAGTRNEQFF. The CDR3 nucleotides read TGTGCCAGCAGTTACGGACTAGCAGGCACACGGAATGAGCAGTTCTTC.

The chain has TRBV19 and TRBJ1-1, with D perhaps TRBD1 (5 bases). Germline CDR1 reads LNHDA; CDR2 reads SQIVND (reference sequence). The CDR3 contains 13 residues. Trimming shortened V by 10 bases and J by 1 base, and 13 bases separated the two germline ends. The CDR3 sequence is CATTMTENTEAFF. For the CDR3, the DNA is TGTGCCACCACAATGACAGAGAACACTGAAGCTTTCTTT.

The chain links TRBV3-1 (or the pseudogene TRBV3-2) to TRBJ1-1; D gene uncertain. Deletions cut 5 bases from V and 4 bases from J, with 11 bases between. The length of the CDR3 is 13 residues. Germline loops: CDR1 LGHDT, CDR2 YNNKEL (reference sequence). The CDR3 region is CASSKESSTEAFF. The CDR3 nucleotides read TGTGCCAGCAGCAAGGAGTCTAGCACTGAAGCTTTCTTT.